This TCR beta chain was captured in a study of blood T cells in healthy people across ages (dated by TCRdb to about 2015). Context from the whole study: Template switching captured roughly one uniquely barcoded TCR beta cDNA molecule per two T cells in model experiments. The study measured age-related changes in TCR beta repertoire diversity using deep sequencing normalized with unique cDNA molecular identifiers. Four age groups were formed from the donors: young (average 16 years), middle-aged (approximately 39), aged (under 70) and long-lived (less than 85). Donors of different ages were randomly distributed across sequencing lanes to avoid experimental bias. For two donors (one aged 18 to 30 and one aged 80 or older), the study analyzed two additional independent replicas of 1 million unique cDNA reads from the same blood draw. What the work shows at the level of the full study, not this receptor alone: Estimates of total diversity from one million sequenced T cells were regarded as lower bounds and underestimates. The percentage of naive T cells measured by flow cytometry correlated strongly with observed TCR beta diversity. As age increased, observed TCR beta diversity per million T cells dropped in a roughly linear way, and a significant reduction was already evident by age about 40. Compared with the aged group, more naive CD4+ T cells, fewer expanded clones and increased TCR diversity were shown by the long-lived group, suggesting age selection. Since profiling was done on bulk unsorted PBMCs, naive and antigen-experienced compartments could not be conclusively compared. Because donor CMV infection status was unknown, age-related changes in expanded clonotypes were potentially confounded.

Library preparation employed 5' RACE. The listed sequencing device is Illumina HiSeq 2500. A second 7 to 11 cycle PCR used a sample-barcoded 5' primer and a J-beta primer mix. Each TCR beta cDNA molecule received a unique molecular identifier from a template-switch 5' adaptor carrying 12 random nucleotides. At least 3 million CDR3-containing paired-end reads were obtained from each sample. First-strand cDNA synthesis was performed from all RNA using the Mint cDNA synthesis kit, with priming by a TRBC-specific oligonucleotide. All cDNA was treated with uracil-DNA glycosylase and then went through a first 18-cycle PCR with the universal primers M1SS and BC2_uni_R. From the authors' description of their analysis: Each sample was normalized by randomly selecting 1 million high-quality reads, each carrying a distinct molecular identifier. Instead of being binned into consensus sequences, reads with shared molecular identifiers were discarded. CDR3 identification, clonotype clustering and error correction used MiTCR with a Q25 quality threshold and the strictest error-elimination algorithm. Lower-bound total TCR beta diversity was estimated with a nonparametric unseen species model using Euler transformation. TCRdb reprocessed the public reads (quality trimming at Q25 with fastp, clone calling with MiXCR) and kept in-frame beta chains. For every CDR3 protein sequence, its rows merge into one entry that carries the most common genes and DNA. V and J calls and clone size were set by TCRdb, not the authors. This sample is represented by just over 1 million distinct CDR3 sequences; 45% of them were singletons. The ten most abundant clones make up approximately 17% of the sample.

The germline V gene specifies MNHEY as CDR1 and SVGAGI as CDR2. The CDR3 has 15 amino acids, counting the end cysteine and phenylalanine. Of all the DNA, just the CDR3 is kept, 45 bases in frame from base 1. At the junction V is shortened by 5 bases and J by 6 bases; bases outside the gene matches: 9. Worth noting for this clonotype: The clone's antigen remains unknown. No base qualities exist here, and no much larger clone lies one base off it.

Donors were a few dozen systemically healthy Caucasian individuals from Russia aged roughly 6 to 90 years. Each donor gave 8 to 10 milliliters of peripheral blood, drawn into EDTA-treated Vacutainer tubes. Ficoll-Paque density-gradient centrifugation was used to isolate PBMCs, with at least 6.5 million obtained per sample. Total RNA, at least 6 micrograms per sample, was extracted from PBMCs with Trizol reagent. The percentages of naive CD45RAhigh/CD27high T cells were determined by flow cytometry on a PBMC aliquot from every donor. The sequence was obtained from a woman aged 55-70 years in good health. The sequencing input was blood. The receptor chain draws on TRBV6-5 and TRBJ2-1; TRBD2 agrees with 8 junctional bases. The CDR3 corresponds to CASSTSGGTSNEQFF. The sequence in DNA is TGTGCCAGCAGTACAAGCGGGGGTACTTCCAATGAGCAGTTCTTC.